What follows are 3 T cell receptor beta chains derived from one specimen sequenced in a study of OX40 agonist ivuxolimab in advanced cancers. The protocol was immunoSEQ multiplex PCR, while the TCRdb copy is restricted to in-frame clones and leaves out a portion. Among tens of thousands of clones listed, around nine tenths were seen once. Specimen: CD4+ or CD8+ T cells sorted from blood, collected in a trial of the OX40 agonist ivuxolimab. These receptors were collected from an adult with an advanced solid tumor such as melanoma, head and neck, liver or kidney cancer.

This sequence joins TRBV6-6 and TRBJ1-4, with TRBD1 matching over 8 bases. Germline V gene sequence: CDR1 MNHNY, CDR2 SVGAGI (reference sequence). The CDR3 sequence is 13 residues long. The trim removed 10 bases at V and 8 bases at J, leaving 9 bases unmatched. The CDR3, as DNA: TGTGCCACCCTCAGGGGGCTTTGGGAAAAACTGTTTTTT. Its translation: CATLRGLWEKLFF.

CDR3 residues: CAISRDGSYDSNQPQHF. The CDR3 nucleotides are TGTGCCATCAGTAGGGACGGGTCTTATGATAGCAATCAGCCCCAGCATTTT. The chain carries TRBV10-3 and TRBJ1-5; D may be TRBD1 (5 bases). V lost 5 bases, J lost 0 bases, and 17 bases lay in between. CDR1 and CDR2 (germline): ENHRY, SYGVKD. The CDR3 runs 17 residues.

The chain recombines TRBV6-5 with TRBJ1-2; the D is unclear. Germline CDR1 MNHEY, CDR2 SVGAGI. Trimming removed 6 bases from V and 3 bases from J, with 17 bases in between. The CDR3 consists of 15 residues. DNA of the CDR3: TGTGCCAGCAGACCCCATACAAGTGGAGACTATGGCTACACCTTC. It codes for CASRPHTSGDYGYTF.